Sequencing of this T cell receptor beta chain was carried out in a study of Ad26.COV2.S vaccination and SARS-CoV-2 variants. The method was immunoSEQ multiplex PCR; TCRdb's version includes in-frame clones alone and lacks a portion of them. The data show fewer than 300,000 clones, roughly 86% seen once. Study-level points and caveats: Placebo recipients trailed vaccine recipients in spike-specific TCR breadth.

Germline CDR1 SGDLS, CDR2 YYNGEE. Trimming took 0 bases from V and 0 from J; bases not matched to a gene: 4. This CDR3 is built from 16 residues. Treatment described: 19 received Ad26.COV2.S at low or high dose, single or two shots; several received placebo; per-sample allocation not given. Collection of samples fell on day 63 after the first vaccine or placebo injection. Vaccination employed an Ad26 vector expressing the Wuhan-strain SARS-CoV-2 spike. Details on this clone: The target antigen is unknown.

The receptor was derived from a person aged 18-60 years who received the Ad26.COV2.S COVID-19 vaccine or a placebo. The chain links TRBV9 to TRBJ2-5; the match to TRBD2 covers 8 bases. This specimen was peripheral blood, taken in a trial of Ad26.COV2.S vaccine versus placebo. The CDR3 DNA is TGTGCCAGCAGCGTAGCCATAGCGGGGAACCAAGAGACCCAGTACTTC. This encodes CASSVAIAGNQETQYF.